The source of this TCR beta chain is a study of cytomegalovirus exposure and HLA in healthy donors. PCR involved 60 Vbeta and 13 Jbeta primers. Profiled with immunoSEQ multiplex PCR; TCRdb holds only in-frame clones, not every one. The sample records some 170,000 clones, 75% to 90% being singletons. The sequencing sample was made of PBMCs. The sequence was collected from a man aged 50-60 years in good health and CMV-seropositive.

In nucleotides, the CDR3 is TGCGCCAGCAGCCAAGGCTCAGGAGGGGAGACCCAGTACTTC. Translated: CASSQGSGGETQYF. This rearrangement joins TRBV4-3 to TRBJ2-5, with D possibly being TRBD2 (6 bases). In germline, CDR1 is LGHNA, CDR2 YSLEER. This CDR3 comprises 14 residues. V was trimmed by 1 base and J by 5 bases, leaving 11 bases between them.